This T cell receptor beta chain was recorded in a study of OX40 agonist ivuxolimab in advanced cancers. Study-level information: Subjects had a mean age of about 65 years, with a range of about 23 to 90; around 83% were male.

Worth noting for this clone: Its antigen is not known.

Study results and caveats: Also present in some nonresponders was a low level of normalized T-cell clonal expansion.

Trimming shortened V by 0 bases and J by 8 bases, and 16 bases separated the two germline ends. The length of the CDR3 is 15 residues. Germline-derived CDR1 and CDR2 are SNHLY and FYNNEI. Profiled with immunoSEQ multiplex PCR; TCRdb holds only in-frame clones, not every one. The profile shows tens of thousands of clones, roughly 86% of them singletons. Exclusion of a patient followed from autoimmune disease history or systemic immunosuppression. Patients had blood sampled at baseline and again on cycle 4 day 1 and cycle 7 day 1. The TCR originated in an adult with an advanced solid tumor such as melanoma, head and neck, liver or kidney cancer. The V gene is TRBV2, the J gene TRBJ1-2; tentative D call: TRBD1 (6 bases). The sample here was CD4+ or CD8+ T cells sorted from blood, taken in a trial of the OX40 agonist ivuxolimab. CDR3 region: CASSEAKRTVRGYTF. In DNA, the CDR3 is TGTGCCAGCAGTGAAGCGAAGCGGACAGTTCGAGGCTACACCTTC. Based on the CDR3 plus reference TRBV2 and TRBJ1-2, the full variable domain is EPEVTQTPSHQVTQMGQEVILRCVPISNHLYFYWYRQILGQKVEFLVSFYNNEISEKSEIFDDQFSVERPDGSNFTLKIRSTKLEDSAMYFCASSEAKRTVRGYTFGSGTRLTVV.